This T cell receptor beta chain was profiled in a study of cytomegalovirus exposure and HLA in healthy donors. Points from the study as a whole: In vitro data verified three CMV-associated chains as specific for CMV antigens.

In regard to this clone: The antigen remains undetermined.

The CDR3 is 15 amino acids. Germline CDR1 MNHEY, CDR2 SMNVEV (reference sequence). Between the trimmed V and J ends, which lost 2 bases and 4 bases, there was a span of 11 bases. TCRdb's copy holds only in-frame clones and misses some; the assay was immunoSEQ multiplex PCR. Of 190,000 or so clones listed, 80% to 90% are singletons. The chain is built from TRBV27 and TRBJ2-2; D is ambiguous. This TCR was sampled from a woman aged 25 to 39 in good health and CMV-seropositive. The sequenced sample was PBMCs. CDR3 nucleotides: TGTGCCAGCAGTTTAGGTTCTTACGGCACCGGGGAGCTGTTTTTT. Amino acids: CASSLGSYGTGELFF.